Presented here are 20 T cell receptor beta chains from one specimen sequenced in a study of cytomegalovirus exposure and HLA in healthy donors. This PCR relied on a set of 60 Vbeta primers and 13 Jbeta primers. TCRdb's table, derived via immunoSEQ multiplex PCR, lists solely in-frame clones and lacks some. Of 200,000 to 250,000 clones listed, roughly 80% are singletons. Sequenced: PBMCs. The receptors were gathered from a girl aged 5 to 17 in good health and CMV-seronegative.

This clone has a handful of counts. V gene TRBV27 combines with J gene TRBJ1-1; a possible D gene is TRBD1 (6 bases). V lost 5 bases to trimming and J lost 0 bases, with 10 bases between them. CDR1 and CDR2 from the germline V gene are MNHEY and SMNVEV (reference sequence). This CDR3 has 14 residues. This chain's CDR3 is CASSLTGVNTEAFF. CDR3 bases: TGTGCCAGCAGTCTGACAGGTGTGAACACTGAAGCTTTCTTT.

This chain uses TRBV28 with TRBJ2-7; TRBD1 matches 8 bases. The ends lost 3 bases at V and 3 bases at J; junction bases unmatched: 7. The CDR3 length is 15 residues. Germline assignment: CDR1 MDHEN and CDR2 SYDVKM. CDR3 sequence (DNA): TGTGCCAGCAGTTTTACAGGAACAGGGGGCTACGAGCAGTACTTC. It codes for CASSFTGTGGYEQYF.

The chain recombines TRBV6-5 with TRBJ2-5, with a possible D match to TRBD2 (6 bases). The J call could be wrong; TRBJ2-7 is a better fit for the DNA end. This CDR3 region has 16 residues. Looked up from germline, CDR1 is MNHEY and CDR2 is SVGAGI. CDR3 nucleotides: TGTGCCAGCAGTTACTCAGGCGGGGAAAGCTCCTACGAGCAGTACTTC. The encoded protein is CASSYSGGESSYEQYF.

This clone was detected only once. The V and J genes are TRBV5-1 and TRBJ2-1; weak D call: TRBD2 (5 bases). The CDR3 covers 15 residues. CDR1 is SGHRS and CDR2 is YFSETQ in the germline V gene. Deletions cut 0 bases from V and 0 bases from J, with 7 bases between. The CDR3, as DNA: TGCGCCAGCAGCTTGGGAGGGTACTCCTACAATGAGCAGTTCTTC. The encoded protein is CASSLGGYSYNEQFF.

The chain joins TRBV14 to TRBJ2-6; TRBD1 agrees at 8 bases. After removal of 4 bases from V and 2 bases from J, the junction contained 10 bases not matched to a gene. The CDR3 totals 18 residues. Germline V gene sequence: CDR1 SGHDN, CDR2 FVKESK. The CDR3, as DNA: TGTGCCAGCAGCCTTATCGGACAGGGCGTGGCTGGGGCCAACGTCCTGACTTTC. Translated, it gives CASSLIGQGVAGANVLTF. The whole variable domain, filled in from reference TRBV14 and TRBJ2-6, reads EAGVTQFPSHSVIEKGQTVTLRCDPISGHDNLYWYRRVMGKEIKFLLHFVKESKQDESGMPNNRFLAERTGGTYSTLKVQPAELEDSGVYFCASSLIGQGVAGANVLTFGAGSRLTVL.

The rearrangement joins TRBV29-1 to TRBJ1-2; D not resolved. Deletions cut 3 bases from V and 2 bases from J, with 10 bases between. Per the germline V gene, CDR1 is SQVTM and CDR2 is ANQGSEA. The CDR3 has 13 residues. This CDR3 is CSVDPAGNYGYTF. The CDR3 nucleotides are TGCAGCGTTGACCCCGCCGGGAACTATGGCTACACCTTC.

V usage is TRBV5-1 and J usage is TRBJ2-1, with 10 bases aligning to TRBD2. CDR1 is SGHRS and CDR2 is YFSETQ in the germline V gene. The trim removed 3 bases at V and 0 bases at J, leaving 9 bases unmatched. The CDR3 spans 18 residues. The CDR3 loop is CASSWSGRAGSSYNEQFF. CDR3 nucleotides: TGCGCCAGCAGCTGGAGCGGGAGGGCCGGATCCTCCTACAATGAGCAGTTCTTC. The full variable domain, its missing parts supplied by reference TRBV5-1 and TRBJ2-1, is KAGVTQTPRYLIKTRGQQVTLSCSPISGHRSVSWYQQTPGQGLQFLFEYFSETQRNKGNFPGRFSGRQFSNSRSEMNVSTLELGDSALYLCASSWSGRAGSSYNEQFFGPGTRLTVL.

This chain links TRBV6-5 with TRBJ1-2; 9 nucleotides align to TRBD1. With V trimmed by 2 bases and J by 3 bases, 7 bases remained unmatched. CDR1 is MNHEY, CDR2 SVGAGI, per germline. CDR3 length: 16 amino acids. The CDR3 here is CASSYGQGSSHYGYTF. CDR3 nucleotide sequence: TGTGCCAGCAGTTACGGACAGGGGTCCTCTCACTATGGCTACACCTTC.

V and J are TRBV18 and TRBJ1-3; 7 bases are shared with TRBD1. The V gene end was trimmed by 3 bases and the J gene end by 2 bases; junction bases not matched to a gene: 13. This CDR3 is 18 amino acids long. The germline gives CDR1 KGHSH, CDR2 LQKENI. Here the CDR3 DNA reads TGTGCCAGCTCACCGGGACAGACTTTCAAAGCCACTGGAAACACCATATATTTT. This gives the protein CASSPGQTFKATGNTIYF.

The chain links TRBV28 to TRBJ1-5; possibly TRBD1 for D (6 bases). The germline gives CDR1 MDHEN, CDR2 SYDVKM. The CDR3 runs 17 residues. V gave up 7 bases and J gave up 2 bases, with 21 bases separating them. The chain's CDR3 is CASTMTFRGGGNQPQHF. The CDR3 coding sequence is TGTGCCAGCACGATGACCTTCAGGGGCGGAGGCAATCAGCCCCAGCATTTT.

The chain uses TRBV28 and TRBJ1-2, with D unresolved. V lost 1 base to trimming and J lost 3 bases, with 15 bases between them. The CDR3 spans 16 residues. The germline gives CDR1 MDHEN, CDR2 SYDVKM. This CDR3 is CASSLLGSGYDYGYTF. The CDR3 bases are TGTGCCAGCAGTTTATTAGGCAGCGGCTACGACTATGGCTACACCTTC.

This clone appeared a single time. V is TRBV7-8 and J is TRBJ2-3; 8 bases are shared with TRBD2. There are 16 residues in the CDR3. Unmatched junction bases numbered 15, after V lost 5 bases and J lost 8 bases. Germline V lookup: CDR1 SGHVS, CDR2 FQNEAQ. The DNA for the CDR3 is TGTGCCAGCAGCCCACCGACAAGCGGGAGATCTGGTACGCAGTATTTT. It yields the protein CASSPPTSGRSGTQYF. The variable domain in full, with the rest retrieved from reference TRBV7-8 and TRBJ2-3, is GAGVSQSPRYKVAKRGQDVALRCDPISGHVSLFWYQQALGQGPEFLTYFQNEAQLDKSGLPSDRFFAERPEGSVSTLKIQRTQQEDSAVYLCASSPPTSGRSGTQYFGPGTRLTVL.

This chain connects TRBV11-1 to TRBJ2-1; D might be TRBD1 (5 bases). The CDR3 consists of 14 residues. CDR1 is SGHAT and CDR2 is FQDESV in the germline V gene (reference sequence). The V end was cut by 4 bases, the J end by 5 bases, with 12 bases between. CDR3 in DNA: TGTGCCAGCAGCTCGATGACAGTCCACAATGAGCAGTTCTTC. Translating it yields CASSSMTVHNEQFF.

This clone was seen a few times. The chain combines TRBV7-2 with TRBJ1-1; 7 bases align to TRBD1. The V gene end was trimmed by 5 bases and the J gene end by 5 bases; junction bases not matched to a gene: 8. Germline lookup yields CDR1 SGHTA and CDR2 FQGNSA. The CDR3 runs to 14 residues. This chain's CDR3 is CASSSRVTGTEAFF. The CDR3 nucleotides are TGTGCCAGCAGCAGCAGGGTGACAGGGACTGAAGCTTTCTTT.

The genes are TRBV7-3 and TRBJ2-7; 12 positions match TRBD1. CDR1 and CDR2 (germline): SGHTA, FQGTGA. CDR3 length equals 16 residues. V gave up 0 bases and J gave up 5 bases; unmatched junction bases: 5. CDR3 in DNA: TGTGCCAGCAGCTTAACAGGGACAGGGGGCTACCACGAGCAGTACTTC. It translates to CASSLTGTGGYHEQYF.

J is TRBJ2-2 and V is TRBV28, with D possibly TRBD2 on 5 matching bases. Per germline, CDR1 MDHEN and CDR2 SYDVKM. This CDR3 is built from 14 residues. V was clipped by 8 bases and J by 6 bases, with 16 bases between them. The CDR3 DNA follows: TGTGCCAGCGGCACACTGACTAATCCCGGGGAGCTGTTTTTT. This translates into CASGTLTNPGELFF.

The J gene is TRBJ1-2, the V gene TRBV9; D is unclear. CDR1 and CDR2 (germline): SGDLS, YYNGEE. This CDR3 has 18 residues. Trimming removed 0 bases from V and 4 bases from J, with 22 bases in between. The CDR3 spells CASSVEVDPTIISYGYTF. The DNA of the CDR3 is TGTGCCAGCAGCGTAGAAGTTGACCCGACAATAATCTCCTATGGCTACACCTTC.

The chain links TRBV29-1 to TRBJ2-1, with D possibly being TRBD1 (5 bases). This CDR3 has 14 amino acids. Trimming took 5 bases from V and 7 from J, leaving 18 bases between them. Germline V CDR1 and CDR2: SQVTM, ANQGSEA. In DNA, the CDR3 is TGCAGCGTTTTCAGGGCGACAGTTTCGAATGAGCAGTTCTTC. Translating gives CSVFRATVSNEQFF.

V usage is TRBV28 and J usage is TRBJ2-7, with 8 bases aligning to TRBD1. This CDR3 is built from 16 residues. The germline V gene has CDR1 MDHEN and CDR2 SYDVKM. The V gene end was trimmed by 2 bases and the J gene end by 2 bases; junction bases not matched to a gene: 8. In DNA, the CDR3 is TGTGCCAGCAGTTTAGGTCCTCGGACAGGGACCTACGAGCAGTACTTC. Amino acid sequence: CASSLGPRTGTYEQYF.

The chain uses TRBV6-5 and TRBJ2-3, with D possibly TRBD2 on 5 matching bases. CDR1 MNHEY and CDR2 SVGAGI come from the germline V gene. The CDR3 spans 15 residues. The V end was cut by 3 bases, the J end by 1 base, with 11 bases between. The CDR3 spells CASSYIRGGTDTQYF. CDR3 DNA sequence: TGTGCCAGCAGTTATATCCGGGGAGGCACAGATACGCAGTATTTT.